These T cell receptor beta chains were read from a single sample in a study of blood T cell repertoires in COVID-19. Clones were sequenced by immunoSEQ multiplex PCR, and TCRdb holds only the in-frame ones, with some missing. Of some 120,000 clones listed, over 55% were seen once; the top ten hold approximately 2.1%. The sequenced material came from peripheral blood. Every receptor here comes from a woman aged 65 to 85 with acute or convalescent COVID-19. The CDR3 runs from the conserved cysteine through the conserved F or W. Each record gives: D gene, J gene, clone size, V gene, CDR3 protein, CDR3 DNA. D genes are given only for firm matches. Not all rows give a size; the values are once, few, many and, for expanded clones, a class.

-	TRBJ2-1	-	TRBV30	CAWSPTRGHIYNEQFF	TGTGCCTGGAGTCCAACGCGGGGCCACATCTACAATGAGCAGTTCTTC
TRBD2	TRBJ2-1	once	TRBV9	CASSVGTSGGFNEQFF	TGTGCCAGCAGCGTAGGCACTAGCGGGGGATTTAATGAGCAGTTCTTC
TRBD2	TRBJ2-3	-	TRBV20-1	CSASSGGGADTQYF	TGCAGTGCTAGTAGCGGGGGAGGAGCAGATACGCAGTATTTT
TRBD1	TRBJ2-5	-	TRBV19	CASMARQGAQETQYF	TGTGCCAGTATGGCTCGACAGGGGGCCCAAGAGACCCAGTACTTC
-	TRBJ1-5	-	TRBV6-5	CATRRGVDQPQHF	TGTGCCACCAGGCGGGGAGTGGATCAGCCCCAGCATTTT
-	TRBJ1-2	-	TRBV6-5	CASSSTVGGDGYTF	TGTGCCAGCAGTTCCACGGTAGGCGGGGATGGCTACACCTTC
-	TRBJ1-4	few	TRBV7-9	CASSLVVGGEKLFF	TGTGCCAGCAGCTTAGTGGTGGGAGGTGAAAAACTGTTTTTT
-	TRBJ1-1	-	TRBV25-1	CASSESLTEAFF	TGTGCCAGCAGTGAGTCCCTAACTGAAGCTTTCTTT
-	TRBJ2-5	-	TRBV5-1	CASSSGPRQVGETQYF	TGCGCCAGCAGCTCGGGTCCTAGACAGGTGGGAGAGACCCAGTACTTC
TRBD2	TRBJ2-2	-	TRBV10-3	CAISGGGISGELFF	TGTGCCATCAGTGGCGGGGGGATCTCCGGGGAGCTGTTTTTT
TRBD1	TRBJ2-3	-	TRBV7-2	CASSSTGATDTQYF	TGTGCCAGCAGCTCGACAGGGGCCACAGATACGCAGTATTTT
TRBD2	TRBJ2-1	-	TRBV9	CASTVAGGSYNEQFF	TGTGCCAGCACTGTAGCGGGAGGTTCCTACAATGAGCAGTTCTTC
TRBD2	TRBJ2-7	-	TRBV7-9	CASSLAASGGRYEQYF	TGTGCCAGCAGCTTAGCGGCTAGCGGGGGGAGATACGAGCAGTACTTC
-	TRBJ1-1	few	TRBV29-1	CSVVEWNTEAFF	TGCAGCGTTGTCGAGTGGAACACTGAAGCTTTCTTT
TRBD1	TRBJ1-5	few	TRBV6-5	CARKTGSESQPQHF	TGTGCCAGAAAGACAGGGTCGGAATCTCAGCCCCAGCATTTT
-	TRBJ1-2	-	TRBV5-5	CASSQNPRVSSYGYTF	TGTGCCAGCAGCCAAAACCCCAGGGTTTCTAGCTATGGCTACACCTTC
TRBD1	TRBJ1-6	-	TRBV7-3	CASSLGTGNNSPLHF	TGTGCCAGCAGCCTAGGGACAGGGAATAATTCACCCCTCCACTTT
TRBD1	TRBJ1-4	-	TRBV7-2	CASSLDGTGATGSKKLFF	TGTGCCAGCAGCTTAGACGGGACAGGGGCGACTGGATCCAAAAAACTGTTTTTT
TRBD2	TRBJ2-1	-	TRBV5-4	CASSTGTSGFRSYNEQFF	TGTGCCAGCAGCACCGGGACTAGCGGGTTTAGGTCCTACAATGAGCAGTTCTTC
TRBD1	TRBJ1-6	-	TRBV7-8	CASSREYRGTLHF	TGTGCCAGCAGCCGGGAATACAGGGGGACCCTCCACTTT
-	TRBJ1-1	-	TRBV19	CASSSNHGSTEAFF	TGTGCCAGTAGTTCAAACCATGGTAGCACTGAAGCTTTCTTT
TRBD2	TRBJ2-3	-	TRBV11-2	CASSRTSGGTATDTQYF	TGTGCCAGCAGCCGGACTAGCGGGGGGACGGCCACAGATACGCAGTATTTT
TRBD2	TRBJ2-1	-	TRBV28	CASSIMTSGRGNEQFF	TGTGCCAGCAGTATCATGACTAGCGGGAGAGGAAATGAGCAGTTCTTC
-	TRBJ2-1	-	TRBV6-5	CASSSLLEQFF	TGTGCCAGCAGTTCCCTCCTAGAGCAGTTCTTC
TRBD1	TRBJ1-1	-	TRBV7-9	CASSLVRTGDTEAFF	TGTGCCAGCAGCTTAGTCCGGACAGGGGACACTGAAGCTTTCTTT
-	TRBJ1-1	few	TRBV4-3	CASSQGRGGTEAFF	TGCGCCAGCAGCCAAGGGAGGGGCGGCACTGAAGCTTTCTTT
TRBD1	TRBJ2-7	-	TRBV6-5	CASSYTGTGYYEQYF	TGTGCCAGCAGTTACACCGGGACAGGGTACTACGAGCAGTACTTC
-	TRBJ1-5	-	TRBV6-1	CASSEGGESQPQHF	TGTGCCAGCAGTGAAGGTGGGGAGAGTCAGCCCCAGCATTTT
TRBD2	TRBJ2-7	-	TRBV27	CASSLTSGSSYEQYF	TGTGCCAGCAGTTTAACTAGCGGGAGCTCCTACGAGCAGTACTTC
TRBD2	TRBJ2-2	few	TRBV10-3	CAIRTPTSGNTGELFF	TGTGCCATCAGGACCCCTACTAGCGGCAACACCGGGGAGCTGTTTTTT
TRBD1	TRBJ2-1	-	TRBV5-1	CASSLGGQVYDEQFF	TGCGCCAGCAGCTTGGGGGGACAGGTGTACGATGAGCAGTTCTTC
TRBD1	TRBJ2-7	-	TRBV3-1/TRBV3-2	CASSHDDRDRGYYEQYF	TGTGCCAGCAGCCATGATGACCGGGACAGGGGGTACTACGAGCAGTACTTC
TRBD1	TRBJ2-1	-	TRBV5-4	CASSPWQGAKDEQFF	TGTGCCAGCAGCCCTTGGCAGGGGGCTAAGGATGAGCAGTTCTTC
-	TRBJ2-4	-	TRBV5-1	CASSSGISTRDIQYF	TGCGCCAGCAGTTCCGGGATTTCAACTCGAGACATTCAGTACTTC
-	TRBJ1-2	-	TRBV2	CASSEKTVTLNYGYTF	TGTGCCAGCAGTGAGAAAACGGTAACCCTCAACTATGGCTACACCTTC
TRBD1	TRBJ1-1	many	TRBV7-9	CASSFKGLDRPNTEAFF	TGTGCCAGCAGCTTTAAAGGGCTGGACAGGCCGAACACTGAAGCTTTCTTT
TRBD1	TRBJ2-2	-	TRBV19	CASSRTGGTGELFF	TGTGCCAGTAGTCGGACAGGGGGCACCGGGGAGCTGTTTTTT
-	TRBJ2-1	-	TRBV30	CAWRVTPAPEQFF	TGTGCCTGGAGGGTCACTCCTGCGCCCGAGCAGTTCTTC
-	TRBJ2-7	few	TRBV10-3	CAIRAGVKDYEQYF	TGTGCCATCAGGGCCGGGGTTAAAGACTACGAGCAGTACTTC
-	TRBJ2-7	-	TRBV6-1	CASSARDLTGIYEQYF	TGTGCCAGCAGTGCCCGAGATCTTACAGGGATCTACGAGCAGTACTTC
-	TRBJ2-7	-	TRBV7-2	CASSLLAREQYF	TGTGCCAGCAGCTTACTAGCGAGGGAGCAGTACTTC
TRBD2	TRBJ2-1	-	TRBV7-9	CASSPPGLAGGPNNEQFF	TGTGCCAGCAGCCCACCGGGACTAGCGGGAGGGCCAAACAATGAGCAGTTCTTC
-	TRBJ1-2	-	TRBV6-2/TRBV6-3	CASSYDTFNYGYTF	TGTGCCAGCAGTTACGACACGTTCAACTATGGCTACACCTTC
-	TRBJ1-2	-	TRBV25-1	CASSELGTGLNYGYTF	TGTGCCAGCAGTGAATTAGGTACAGGGTTGAACTATGGCTACACCTTC
-	TRBJ2-1	few	TRBV7-9	CASSLLRGGFNEQFF	TGTGCCAGCAGCTTACTCCGGGGTGGGTTCAATGAGCAGTTCTTC
-	TRBJ2-7	-	TRBV5-1	CASSRGGRDDEQYF	TGCGCCAGCAGCCGAGGTGGCCGCGACGACGAGCAGTACTTC
-	TRBJ2-5	-	TRBV3-1/TRBV3-2	CASSQEGQGFGETQYF	TGTGCCAGCAGCCAAGAAGGTCAAGGATTCGGGGAGACCCAGTACTTC
-	TRBJ2-3	-	TRBV20-1	CSARATDTQYF	TGCAGTGCTAGAGCGACAGATACGCAGTATTTT
-	TRBJ1-1	-	TRBV10-1	CASSNTVNTEAFF	TGCGCCAGCAGCAATACAGTGAACACTGAAGCTTTCTTT
-	TRBJ2-4	-	TRBV15	CATSRDLSGDVAGAKNIQYF	TGTGCCACCAGCAGAGATCTGTCAGGGGATGTGGCCGGAGCCAAAAACATTCAGTACTTC